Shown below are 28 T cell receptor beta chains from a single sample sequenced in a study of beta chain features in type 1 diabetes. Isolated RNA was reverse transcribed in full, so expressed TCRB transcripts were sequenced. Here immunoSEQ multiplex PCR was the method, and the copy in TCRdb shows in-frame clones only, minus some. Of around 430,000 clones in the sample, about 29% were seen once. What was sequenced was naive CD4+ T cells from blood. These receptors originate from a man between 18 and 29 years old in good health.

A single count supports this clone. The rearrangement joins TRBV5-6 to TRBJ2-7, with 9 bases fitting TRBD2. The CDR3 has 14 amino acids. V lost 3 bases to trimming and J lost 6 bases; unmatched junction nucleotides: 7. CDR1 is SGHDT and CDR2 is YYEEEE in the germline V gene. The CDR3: CASSSLGGRAEQYF. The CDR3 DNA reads TGTGCCAGCAGCTCACTAGGCGGGAGGGCCGAGCAGTACTTC.

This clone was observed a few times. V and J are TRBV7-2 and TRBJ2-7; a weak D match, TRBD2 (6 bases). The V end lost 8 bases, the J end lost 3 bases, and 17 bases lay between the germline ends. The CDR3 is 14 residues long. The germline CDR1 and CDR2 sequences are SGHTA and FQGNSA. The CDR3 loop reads CASALFGGNYEQYF. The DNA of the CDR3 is TGTGCCAGCGCCCTCTTCGGCGGGAACTACGAGCAGTACTTC.

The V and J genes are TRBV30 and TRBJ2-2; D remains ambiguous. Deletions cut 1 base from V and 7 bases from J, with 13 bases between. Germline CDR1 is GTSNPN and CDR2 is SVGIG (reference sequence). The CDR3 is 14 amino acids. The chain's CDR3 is CAWSARRTDGELFF. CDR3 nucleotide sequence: TGTGCCTGGAGTGCCCGTAGGACGGACGGGGAGCTGTTTTTT.

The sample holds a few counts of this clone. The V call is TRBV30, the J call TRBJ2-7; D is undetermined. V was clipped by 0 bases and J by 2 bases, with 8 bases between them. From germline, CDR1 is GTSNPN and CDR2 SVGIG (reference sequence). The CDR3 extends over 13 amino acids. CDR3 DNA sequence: TGTGCCTGGAGTGTACCAGCCACCTACGAGCAGTACTTC. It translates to CAWSVPATYEQYF.

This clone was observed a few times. The CDR3 region has the DNA TGCAGCGTCTTTGGACTAGCGGGGGGCTCCTACAATGAGCAGTTCTTC. It yields the protein CSVFGLAGGSYNEQFF. The V call is TRBV29-1, the J call TRBJ2-1; 14 nucleotides align to TRBD2. This CDR3 is built from 16 residues. CDR1 and CDR2 (germline): SQVTM, ANQGSEA. V trimming: 6 bases; J trimming: 0 bases; junction bases outside the gene matches: 4.

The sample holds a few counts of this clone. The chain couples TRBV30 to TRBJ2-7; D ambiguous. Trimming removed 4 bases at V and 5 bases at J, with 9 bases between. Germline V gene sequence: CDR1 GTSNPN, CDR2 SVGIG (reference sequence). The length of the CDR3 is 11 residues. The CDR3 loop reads CAWMGNHEQYF. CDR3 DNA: TGTGCCTGGATGGGGAACCACGAGCAGTACTTC.

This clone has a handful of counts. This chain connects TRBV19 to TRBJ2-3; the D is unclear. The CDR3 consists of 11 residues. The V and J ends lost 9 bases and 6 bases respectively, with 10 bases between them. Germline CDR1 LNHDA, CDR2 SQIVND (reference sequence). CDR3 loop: CASTQRDTQYF. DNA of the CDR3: TGTGCCAGCACCCAGAGGGATACGCAGTATTTT.

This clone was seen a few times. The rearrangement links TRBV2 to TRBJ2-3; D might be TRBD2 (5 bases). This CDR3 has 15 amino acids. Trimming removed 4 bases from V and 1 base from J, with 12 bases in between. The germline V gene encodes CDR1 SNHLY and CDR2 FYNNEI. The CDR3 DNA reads TGTGCCAGCAGTGTAAGGGAGTTGGGCACAGATACGCAGTATTTT. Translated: CASSVRELGTDTQYF.

CDR3 sequence: CAWRRDNSNQPQHF. Written as DNA, the CDR3 is TGTGCCTGGAGACGGGATAATAGCAATCAGCCCCAGCATTTT. This chain joins TRBV30 and TRBJ1-5; D ambiguous. This CDR3 is built from 14 residues. Germline assignment: CDR1 GTSNPN and CDR2 SVGIG (reference sequence). Trimming removed 3 bases from V and 0 bases from J, with 9 bases in between.

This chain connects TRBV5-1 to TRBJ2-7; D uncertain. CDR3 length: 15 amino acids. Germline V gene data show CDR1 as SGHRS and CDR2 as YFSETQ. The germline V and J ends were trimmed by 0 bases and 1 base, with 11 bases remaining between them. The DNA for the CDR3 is TGCGCCAGCAGCTTGGAGGCCATCCCGTCCTACGAGCAGTACTTC. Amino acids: CASSLEAIPSYEQYF. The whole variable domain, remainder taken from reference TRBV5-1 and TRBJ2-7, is KAGVTQTPRYLIKTRGQQVTLSCSPISGHRSVSWYQQTPGQGLQFLFEYFSETQRNKGNFPGRFSGRQFSNSRSEMNVSTLELGDSALYLCASSLEAIPSYEQYFGPGTRLTVT.

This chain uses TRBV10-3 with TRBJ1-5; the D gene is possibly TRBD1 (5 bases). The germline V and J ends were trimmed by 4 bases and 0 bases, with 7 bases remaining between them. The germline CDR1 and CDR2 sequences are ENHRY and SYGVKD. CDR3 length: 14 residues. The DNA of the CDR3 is TGTGCCATCAGTGCGGGACCTAGCAATCAGCCCCAGCATTTT. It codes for CAISAGPSNQPQHF.

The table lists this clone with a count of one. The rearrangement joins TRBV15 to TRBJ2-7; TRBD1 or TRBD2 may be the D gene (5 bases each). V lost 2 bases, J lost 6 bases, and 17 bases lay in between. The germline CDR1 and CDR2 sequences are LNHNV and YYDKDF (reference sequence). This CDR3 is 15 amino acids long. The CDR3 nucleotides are TGTGCCACCAGCAGAACCGACGTGGGGGTTGCCGAGCAGTACTTC. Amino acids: CATSRTDVGVAEQYF.

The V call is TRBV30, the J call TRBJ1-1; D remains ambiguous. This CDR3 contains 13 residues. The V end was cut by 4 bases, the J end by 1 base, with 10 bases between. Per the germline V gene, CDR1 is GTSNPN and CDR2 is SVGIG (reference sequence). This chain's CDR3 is CAWTRSRNTEAFF. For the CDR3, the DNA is TGTGCCTGGACCCGTTCCAGGAACACTGAAGCTTTCTTT.

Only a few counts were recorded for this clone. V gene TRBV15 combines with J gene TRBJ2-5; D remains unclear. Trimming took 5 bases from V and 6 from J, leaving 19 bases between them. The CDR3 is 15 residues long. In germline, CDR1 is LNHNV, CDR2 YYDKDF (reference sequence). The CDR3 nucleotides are TGTGCCACCAGCCCCCCGAGTCCCAGCTTGCAGACCCAGTACTTC. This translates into CATSPPSPSLQTQYF.

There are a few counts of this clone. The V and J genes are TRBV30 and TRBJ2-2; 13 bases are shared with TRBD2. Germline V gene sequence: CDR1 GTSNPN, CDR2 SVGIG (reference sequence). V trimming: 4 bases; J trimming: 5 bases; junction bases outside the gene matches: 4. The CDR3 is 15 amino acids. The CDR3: CAWTLLAGGTGELFF. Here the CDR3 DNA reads TGTGCCTGGACTTTACTAGCGGGAGGGACCGGGGAGCTGTTTTTT. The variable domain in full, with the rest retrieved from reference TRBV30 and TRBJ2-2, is SQTIHQWPATLVQPVGSPLSLECTVEGTSNPNLYWYRQAAGRGLQLLFYSVGIGQISSEVPQNLSASRPQDRQFILSSKKLLLSDSGFYLCAWTLLAGGTGELFFGEGSRLTVL.

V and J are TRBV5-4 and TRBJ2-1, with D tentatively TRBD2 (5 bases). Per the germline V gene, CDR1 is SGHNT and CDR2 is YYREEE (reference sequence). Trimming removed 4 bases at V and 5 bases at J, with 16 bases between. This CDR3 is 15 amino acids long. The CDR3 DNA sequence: TGTGCCAGCAGCCAAGGACTGACACAGAACAATGAGCAGTTCTTC. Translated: CASSQGLTQNNEQFF.

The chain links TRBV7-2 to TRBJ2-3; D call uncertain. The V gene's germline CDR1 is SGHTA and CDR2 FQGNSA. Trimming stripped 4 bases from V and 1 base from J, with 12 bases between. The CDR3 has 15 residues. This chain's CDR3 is CASSSYSPGTDTQYF. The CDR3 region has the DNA TGTGCCAGCAGCTCTTACTCCCCGGGCACAGATACGCAGTATTTT.

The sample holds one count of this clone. This CDR3 reads CASSLATSGSYNEQFF. CDR3 bases: TGTGCCAGCAGCTTAGCGACTAGCGGGAGTTACAATGAGCAGTTCTTC. The gene calls are TRBV7-6 and TRBJ2-1; TRBD2 aligns across 12 bases. Germline CDR1 SGHVS, CDR2 FNYEAQ. With V trimmed by 0 bases and J by 4 bases, 1 base remained unmatched. This CDR3 region has 16 residues.

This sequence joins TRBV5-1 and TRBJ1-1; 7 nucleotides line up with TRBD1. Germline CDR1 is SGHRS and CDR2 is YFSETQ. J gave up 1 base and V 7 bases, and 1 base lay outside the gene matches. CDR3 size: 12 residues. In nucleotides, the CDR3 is TGCGCCAGCGGGGACAGGAACACTGAAGCTTTCTTT. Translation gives CASGDRNTEAFF.

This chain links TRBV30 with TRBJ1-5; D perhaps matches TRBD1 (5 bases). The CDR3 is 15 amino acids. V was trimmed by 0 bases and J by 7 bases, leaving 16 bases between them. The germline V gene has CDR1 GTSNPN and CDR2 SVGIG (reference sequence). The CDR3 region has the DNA TGTGCCTGGAGTGTCTCGGCAGGGAGAGGGCAGCCCCAGCATTTT. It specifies CAWSVSAGRGQPQHF.

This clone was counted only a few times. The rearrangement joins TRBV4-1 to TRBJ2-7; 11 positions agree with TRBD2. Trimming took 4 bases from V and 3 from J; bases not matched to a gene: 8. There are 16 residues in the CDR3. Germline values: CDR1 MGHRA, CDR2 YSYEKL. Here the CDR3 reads CASSPLGTSGYYEQYF. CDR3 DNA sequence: TGCGCCAGCAGCCCCCTCGGGACTAGCGGTTACTACGAGCAGTACTTC.

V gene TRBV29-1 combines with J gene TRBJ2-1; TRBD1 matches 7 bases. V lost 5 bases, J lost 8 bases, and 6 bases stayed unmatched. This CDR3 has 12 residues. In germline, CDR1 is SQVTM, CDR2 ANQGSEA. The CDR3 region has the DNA TGCAGCGTTCTAGGGACAGCCCATGAGCAGTTCTTC. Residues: CSVLGTAHEQFF.

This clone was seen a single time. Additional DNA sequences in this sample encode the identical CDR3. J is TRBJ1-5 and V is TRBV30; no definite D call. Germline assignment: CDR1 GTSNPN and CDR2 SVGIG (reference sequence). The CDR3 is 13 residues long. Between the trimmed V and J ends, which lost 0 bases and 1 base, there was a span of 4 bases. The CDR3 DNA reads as TGTGCCTGGAGTGTAATCAGCAATCAGCCCCAGCATTTT. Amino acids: CAWSVISNQPQHF.

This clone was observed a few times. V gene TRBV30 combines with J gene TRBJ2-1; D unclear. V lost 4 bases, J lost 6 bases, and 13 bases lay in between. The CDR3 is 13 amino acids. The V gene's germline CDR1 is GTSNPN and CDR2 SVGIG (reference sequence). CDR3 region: CAWKVYSPNEQFF. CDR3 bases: TGTGCCTGGAAGGTTTACTCGCCCAATGAGCAGTTCTTC.

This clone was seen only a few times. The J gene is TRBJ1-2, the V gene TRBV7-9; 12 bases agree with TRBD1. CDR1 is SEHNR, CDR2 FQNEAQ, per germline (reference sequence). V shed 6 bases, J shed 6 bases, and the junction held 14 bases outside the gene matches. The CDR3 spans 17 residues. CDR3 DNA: TGTGCCAGCAGGACCGGGACAGGGGGCATCGGGGCTGATGGCTACACCTTC. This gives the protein CASRTGTGGIGADGYTF.

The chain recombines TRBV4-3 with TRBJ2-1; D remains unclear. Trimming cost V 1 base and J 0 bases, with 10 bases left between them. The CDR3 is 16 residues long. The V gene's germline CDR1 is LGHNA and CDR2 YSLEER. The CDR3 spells CASSQVRIFSYNEQFF. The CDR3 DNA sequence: TGCGCCAGCAGCCAAGTACGGATCTTCTCCTACAATGAGCAGTTCTTC.

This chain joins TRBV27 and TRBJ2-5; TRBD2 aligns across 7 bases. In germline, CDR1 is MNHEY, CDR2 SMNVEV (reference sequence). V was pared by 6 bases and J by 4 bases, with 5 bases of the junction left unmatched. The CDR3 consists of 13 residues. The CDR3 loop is CASRNLAVETQYF. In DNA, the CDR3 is TGTGCCAGCAGAAACCTAGCGGTAGAGACCCAGTACTTC.

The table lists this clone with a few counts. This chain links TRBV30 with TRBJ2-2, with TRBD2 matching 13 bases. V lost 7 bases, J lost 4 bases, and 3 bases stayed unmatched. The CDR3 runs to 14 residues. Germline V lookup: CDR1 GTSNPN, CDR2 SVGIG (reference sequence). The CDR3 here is CASGLAGITGELFF. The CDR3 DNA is TGTGCCTCGGGACTAGCGGGGATCACCGGGGAGCTGTTTTTT.